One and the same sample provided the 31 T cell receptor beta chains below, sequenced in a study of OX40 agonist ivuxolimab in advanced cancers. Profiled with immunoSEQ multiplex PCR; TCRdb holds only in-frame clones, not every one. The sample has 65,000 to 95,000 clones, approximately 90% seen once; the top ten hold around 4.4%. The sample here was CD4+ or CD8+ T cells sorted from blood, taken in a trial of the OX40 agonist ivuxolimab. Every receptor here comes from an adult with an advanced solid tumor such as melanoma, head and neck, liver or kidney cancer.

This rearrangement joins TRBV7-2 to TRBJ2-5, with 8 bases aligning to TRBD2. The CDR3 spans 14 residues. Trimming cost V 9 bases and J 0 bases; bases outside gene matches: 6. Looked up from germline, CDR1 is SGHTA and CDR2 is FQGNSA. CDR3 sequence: CARILAGDQETQYF. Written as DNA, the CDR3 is TGTGCCAGGATTCTAGCGGGCGACCAAGAGACCCAGTACTTC.

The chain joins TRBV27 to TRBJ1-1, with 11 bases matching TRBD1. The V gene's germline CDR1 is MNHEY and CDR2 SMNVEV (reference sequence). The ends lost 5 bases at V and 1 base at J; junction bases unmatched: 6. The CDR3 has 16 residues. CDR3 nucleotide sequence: TGTGCCAGCAGTCGTTGGACAGGGGGCCGGAACACTGAAGCTTTCTTT. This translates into CASSRWTGGRNTEAFF.

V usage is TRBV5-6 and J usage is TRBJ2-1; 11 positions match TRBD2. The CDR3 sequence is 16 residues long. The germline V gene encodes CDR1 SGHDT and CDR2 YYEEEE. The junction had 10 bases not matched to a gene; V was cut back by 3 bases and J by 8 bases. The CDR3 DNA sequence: TGTGCCAGCAGCTCGTTAGCGGGAGGGAGTATAGATGAGCAGTTCTTC. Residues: CASSSLAGGSIDEQFF.

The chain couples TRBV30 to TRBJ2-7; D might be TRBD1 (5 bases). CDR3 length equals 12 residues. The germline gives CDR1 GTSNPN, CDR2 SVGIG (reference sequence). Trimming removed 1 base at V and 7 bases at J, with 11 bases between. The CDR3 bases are TGTGCCTGGAGTGCGACAGTTGGGGAGCAGTACTTC. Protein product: CAWSATVGEQYF.

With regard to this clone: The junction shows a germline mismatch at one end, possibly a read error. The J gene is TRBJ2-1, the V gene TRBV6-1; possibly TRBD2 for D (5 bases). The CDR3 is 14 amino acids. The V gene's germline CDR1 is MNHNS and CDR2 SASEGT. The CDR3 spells CASIEGSPGNEQFF. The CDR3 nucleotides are TGTGCCAGCATTGAAGGGAGTCCCGGCAATGAGCAGTTCTTC.

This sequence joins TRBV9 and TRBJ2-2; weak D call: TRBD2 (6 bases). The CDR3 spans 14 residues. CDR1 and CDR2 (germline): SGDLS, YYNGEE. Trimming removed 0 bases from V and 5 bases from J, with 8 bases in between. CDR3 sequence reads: CASSVAGDTGELFF. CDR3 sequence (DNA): TGTGCCAGCAGCGTAGCGGGAGATACCGGGGAGCTGTTTTTT.

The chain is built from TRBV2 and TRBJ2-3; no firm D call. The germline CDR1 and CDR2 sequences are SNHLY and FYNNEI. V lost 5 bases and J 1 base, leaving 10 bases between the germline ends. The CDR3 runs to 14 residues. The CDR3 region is CASSSSGGTDTQYF. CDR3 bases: TGTGCCAGCAGTAGTTCTGGGGGCACAGATACGCAGTATTTT. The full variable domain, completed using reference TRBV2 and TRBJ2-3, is EPEVTQTPSHQVTQMGQEVILRCVPISNHLYFYWYRQILGQKVEFLVSFYNNEISEKSEIFDDQFSVERPDGSNFTLKIRSTKLEDSAMYFCASSSSGGTDTQYFGPGTRLTVL.

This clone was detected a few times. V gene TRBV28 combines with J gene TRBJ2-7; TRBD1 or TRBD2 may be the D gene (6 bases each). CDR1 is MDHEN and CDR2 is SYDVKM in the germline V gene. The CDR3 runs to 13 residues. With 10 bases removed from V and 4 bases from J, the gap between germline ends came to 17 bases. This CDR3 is CAILGGSGYEQYF. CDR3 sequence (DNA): TGTGCCATCCTAGGGGGGTCTGGGTACGAGCAGTACTTC.

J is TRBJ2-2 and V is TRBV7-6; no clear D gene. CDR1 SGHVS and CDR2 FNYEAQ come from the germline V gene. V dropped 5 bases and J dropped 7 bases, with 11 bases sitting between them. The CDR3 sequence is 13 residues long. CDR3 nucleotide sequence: TGTGCCAGCAGCCCCCAGTCGGTCGGGGAGCTGTTTTTT. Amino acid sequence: CASSPQSVGELFF.

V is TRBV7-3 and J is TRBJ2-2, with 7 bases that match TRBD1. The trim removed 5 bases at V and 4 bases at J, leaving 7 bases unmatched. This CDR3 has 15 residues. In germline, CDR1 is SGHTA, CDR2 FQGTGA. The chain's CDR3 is CASSLYPGGTGELFF. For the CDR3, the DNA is TGTGCCAGCAGCCTTTACCCAGGGGGCACCGGGGAGCTGTTTTTT.

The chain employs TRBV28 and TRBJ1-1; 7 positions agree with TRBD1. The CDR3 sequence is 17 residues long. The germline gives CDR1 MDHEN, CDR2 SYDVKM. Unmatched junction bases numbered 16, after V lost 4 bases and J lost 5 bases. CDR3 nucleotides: TGTGCCAGCAGTTCAGGGGGAAGTCGCGGGGCCAGGACTGAAGCTTTCTTT. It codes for CASSSGGSRGARTEAFF.

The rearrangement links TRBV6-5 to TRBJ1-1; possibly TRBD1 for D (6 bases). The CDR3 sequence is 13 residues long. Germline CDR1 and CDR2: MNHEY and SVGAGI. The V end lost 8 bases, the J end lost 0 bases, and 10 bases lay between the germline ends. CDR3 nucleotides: TGTGCCAGCTACGACAGGATGAACACTGAAGCTTTCTTT. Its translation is CASYDRMNTEAFF.

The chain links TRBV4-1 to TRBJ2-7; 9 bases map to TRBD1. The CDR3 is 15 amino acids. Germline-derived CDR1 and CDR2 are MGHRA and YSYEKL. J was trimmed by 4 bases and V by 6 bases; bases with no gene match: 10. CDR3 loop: CASSTRQGDFYEQYF. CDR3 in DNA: TGCGCCAGCAGTACGCGACAGGGGGATTTTTACGAGCAGTACTTC.

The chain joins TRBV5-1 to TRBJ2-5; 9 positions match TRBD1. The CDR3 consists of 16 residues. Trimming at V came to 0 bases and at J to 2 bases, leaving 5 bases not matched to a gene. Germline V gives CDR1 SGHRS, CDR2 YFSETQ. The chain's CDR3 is CASSLEGTGKQETQYF. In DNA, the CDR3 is TGCGCCAGCAGCTTGGAGGGGACAGGGAAACAAGAGACCCAGTACTTC. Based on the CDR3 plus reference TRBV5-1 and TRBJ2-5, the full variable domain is KAGVTQTPRYLIKTRGQQVTLSCSPISGHRSVSWYQQTPGQGLQFLFEYFSETQRNKGNFPGRFSGRQFSNSRSEMNVSTLELGDSALYLCASSLEGTGKQETQYFGPGTRLLVL.

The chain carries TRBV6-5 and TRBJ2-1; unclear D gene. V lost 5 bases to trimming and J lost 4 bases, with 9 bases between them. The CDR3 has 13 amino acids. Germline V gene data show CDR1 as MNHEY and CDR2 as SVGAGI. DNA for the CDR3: TGTGCCAGCAGTCGTGACCCATACAATGAGCAGTTCTTC. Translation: CASSRDPYNEQFF.

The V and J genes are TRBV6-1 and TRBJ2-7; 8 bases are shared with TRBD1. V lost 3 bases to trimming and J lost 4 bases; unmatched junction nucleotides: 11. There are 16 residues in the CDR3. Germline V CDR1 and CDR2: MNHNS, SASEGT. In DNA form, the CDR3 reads TGTGCCAGCAGTGACTTTCGGACAGGGAAGCCGTACGAGCAGTACTTC. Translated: CASSDFRTGKPYEQYF.

The CDR3 reads CAISGGAQGAGDTQYF. As DNA, the CDR3 is TGTGCCATCAGTGGAGGAGCACAGGGGGCCGGAGATACGCAGTATTTT. The chain is built from TRBV10-3 and TRBJ2-3; 9 nucleotides align to TRBD1. V lost 4 bases to trimming and J lost 5 bases; unmatched junction nucleotides: 10. There are 16 residues in the CDR3. CDR1 and CDR2 (germline): ENHRY, SYGVKD.

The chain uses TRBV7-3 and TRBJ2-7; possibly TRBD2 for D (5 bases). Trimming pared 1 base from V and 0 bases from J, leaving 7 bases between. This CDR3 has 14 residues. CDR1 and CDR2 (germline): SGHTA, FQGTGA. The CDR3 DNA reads TGTGCCAGCAGCTTAAGGCGGGCCTCCTACGAGCAGTACTTC. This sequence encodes CASSLRRASYEQYF.

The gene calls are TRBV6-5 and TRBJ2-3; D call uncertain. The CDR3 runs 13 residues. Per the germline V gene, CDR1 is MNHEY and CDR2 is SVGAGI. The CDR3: CATKLDNTDTQYF. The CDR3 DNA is TGTGCTACCAAACTCGACAACACAGATACGCAGTATTTT.

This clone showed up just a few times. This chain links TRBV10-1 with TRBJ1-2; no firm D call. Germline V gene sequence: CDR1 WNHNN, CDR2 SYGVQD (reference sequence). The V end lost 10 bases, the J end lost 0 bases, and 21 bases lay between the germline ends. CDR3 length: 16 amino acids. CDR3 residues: CAIQISIYPPNYGYTF. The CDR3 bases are TGCGCCATCCAGATCTCAATCTATCCCCCTAACTATGGCTACACCTTC.

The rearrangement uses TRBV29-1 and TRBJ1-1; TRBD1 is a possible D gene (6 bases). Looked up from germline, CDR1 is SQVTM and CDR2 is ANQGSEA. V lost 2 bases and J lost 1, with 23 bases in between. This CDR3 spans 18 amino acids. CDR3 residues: CSVERGANRPLWNTEAFF. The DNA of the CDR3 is TGCAGCGTTGAAAGGGGGGCGAACAGACCCTTATGGAACACTGAAGCTTTCTTT.

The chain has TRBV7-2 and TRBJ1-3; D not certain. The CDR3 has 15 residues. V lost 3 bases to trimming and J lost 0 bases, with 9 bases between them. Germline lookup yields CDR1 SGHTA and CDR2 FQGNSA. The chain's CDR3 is CASSLRVLSGNTIYF. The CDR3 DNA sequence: TGTGCCAGCAGCTTGAGGGTTCTCTCTGGAAACACCATATATTTT.

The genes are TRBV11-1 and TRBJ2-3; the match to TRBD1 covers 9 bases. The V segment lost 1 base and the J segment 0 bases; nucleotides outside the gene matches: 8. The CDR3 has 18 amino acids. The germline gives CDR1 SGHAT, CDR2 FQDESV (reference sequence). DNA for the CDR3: TGTGCCAGCAGCTTAGTCCCGGGACAGGGACCTAGCACAGATACGCAGTATTTT. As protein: CASSLVPGQGPSTDTQYF. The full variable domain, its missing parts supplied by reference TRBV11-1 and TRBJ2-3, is EAEVAQSPRYKITEKSQAVAFWCDPISGHATLYWYRQILGQGPELLVQFQDESVVDDSQLPKDRFSAERLKGVDSTLKIQPAELGDSAMYLCASSLVPGQGPSTDTQYFGPGTRLTVL.

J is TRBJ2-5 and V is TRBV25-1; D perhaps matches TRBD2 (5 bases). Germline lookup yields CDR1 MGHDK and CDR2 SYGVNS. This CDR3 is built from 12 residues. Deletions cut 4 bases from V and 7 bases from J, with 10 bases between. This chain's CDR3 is CASSGLKWTQYF. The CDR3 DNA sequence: TGTGCCAGCAGTGGACTAAAGTGGACCCAGTACTTC.

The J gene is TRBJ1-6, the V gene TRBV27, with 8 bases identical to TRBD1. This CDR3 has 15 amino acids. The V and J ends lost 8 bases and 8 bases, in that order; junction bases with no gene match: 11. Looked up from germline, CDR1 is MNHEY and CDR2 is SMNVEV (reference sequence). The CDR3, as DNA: TGTGCCAGCTGCCAGCGGCAGGGGGCTTATTCACCCCTCCACTTT. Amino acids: CASCQRQGAYSPLHF.

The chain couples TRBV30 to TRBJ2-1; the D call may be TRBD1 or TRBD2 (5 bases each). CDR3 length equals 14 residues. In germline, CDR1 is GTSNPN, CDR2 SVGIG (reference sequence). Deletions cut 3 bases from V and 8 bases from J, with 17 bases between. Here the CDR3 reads CAWRALGTRDEQFF. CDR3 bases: TGTGCCTGGAGAGCCCTCGGGACCCGGGATGAGCAGTTCTTC. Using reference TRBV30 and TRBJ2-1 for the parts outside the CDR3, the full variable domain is SQTIHQWPATLVQPVGSPLSLECTVEGTSNPNLYWYRQAAGRGLQLLFYSVGIGQISSEVPQNLSASRPQDRQFILSSKKLLLSDSGFYLCAWRALGTRDEQFFGPGTRLTVL.

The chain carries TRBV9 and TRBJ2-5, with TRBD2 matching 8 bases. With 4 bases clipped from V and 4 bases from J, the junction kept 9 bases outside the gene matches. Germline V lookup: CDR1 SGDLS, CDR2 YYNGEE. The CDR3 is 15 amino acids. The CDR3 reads CASSLQGTRGETQYF. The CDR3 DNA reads TGTGCCAGCAGCCTGCAGGGGACTAGAGGAGAGACCCAGTACTTC.

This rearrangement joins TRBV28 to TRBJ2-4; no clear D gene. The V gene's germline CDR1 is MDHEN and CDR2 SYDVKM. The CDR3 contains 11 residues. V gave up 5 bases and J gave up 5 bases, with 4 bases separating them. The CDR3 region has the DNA TGTGCCAGCAGTATCCAAAACATTCAGTACTTC. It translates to CASSIQNIQYF. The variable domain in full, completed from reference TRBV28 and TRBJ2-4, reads DVKVTQSSRYLVKRTGEKVFLECVQDMDHENMFWYRQDPGLGLRLIYFSYDVKMKEKGDIPEGYSVSREKKERFSLILESASTNQTSMYLCASSIQNIQYFGAGTRLSVL.

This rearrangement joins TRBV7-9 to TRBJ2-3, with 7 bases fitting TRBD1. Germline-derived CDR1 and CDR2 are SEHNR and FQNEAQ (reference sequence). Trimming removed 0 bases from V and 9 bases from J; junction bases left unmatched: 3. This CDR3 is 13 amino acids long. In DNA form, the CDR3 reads TGTGCCAGCAGCTTAGCGACAGGGTCGACGCAGTATTTT. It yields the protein CASSLATGSTQYF. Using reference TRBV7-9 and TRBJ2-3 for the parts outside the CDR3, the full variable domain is DTGVSQNPRHKITKRGQNVTFRCDPISEHNRLYWYRQTLGQGPEFLTYFQNEAQLEKSRLLSDRFSAERPKGSFSTLEIQRTEQGDSAMYLCASSLATGSTQYFGPGTRLTVL.

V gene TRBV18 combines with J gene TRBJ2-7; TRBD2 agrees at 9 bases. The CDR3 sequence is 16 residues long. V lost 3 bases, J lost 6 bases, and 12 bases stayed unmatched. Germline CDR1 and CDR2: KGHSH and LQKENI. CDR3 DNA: TGTGCCAGCTCACCCCCGGGAAGCGGGAGGCGAAGCGAGCAGTACTTC. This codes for CASSPPGSGRRSEQYF.

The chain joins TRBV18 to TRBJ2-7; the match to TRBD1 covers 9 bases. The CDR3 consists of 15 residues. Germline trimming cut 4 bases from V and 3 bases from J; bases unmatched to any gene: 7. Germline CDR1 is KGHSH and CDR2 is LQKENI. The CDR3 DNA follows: TGTGCCAGCTCACTTCTGGGACAGGGATACTACGAGCAGTACTTC. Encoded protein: CASSLLGQGYYEQYF.